Below are 13 T cell receptor beta chains sequenced from a single sample in a study of cytomegalovirus exposure and HLA in healthy donors. 13 Jbeta primers and 60 Vbeta primers were used for the PCR. Libraries were prepared by immunoSEQ multiplex PCR; TCRdb keeps only in-frame clonotypes and omits some of them. The sample records about 170,000 clones, approximately 80% being singletons. Material for sequencing was PBMCs. Receptor source: a boy aged 2 to 10 in good health and CMV-seronegative.

This chain connects TRBV19 to TRBJ1-3; D may be TRBD1 (5 bases). Germline V gene data show CDR1 as LNHDA and CDR2 as SQIVND (reference sequence). V was trimmed by 10 bases and J by 0 bases, leaving 16 bases between them. The CDR3 spans 15 residues. CDR3 DNA: TGTGCCACTCTAGCGGGGGGATACTCTGGAAACACCATATATTTT. Translation: CATLAGGYSGNTIYF.

The chain combines TRBV20-1 with TRBJ1-2; D call uncertain. Per the germline V gene, CDR1 is DFQATT and CDR2 is SNEGSKA (reference sequence). Trimming stripped 3 bases from V and 8 bases from J, with 10 bases between. This CDR3 comprises 11 residues. CDR3 loop: CSASLAVGYTF. The CDR3 DNA reads TGCAGTGCTAGTTTAGCAGTAGGCTACACCTTC.

This clone was recorded only once. The rearrangement links TRBV19 to TRBJ1-1; no clear D gene. The CDR3 is made up of 17 amino acids. CDR1 and CDR2 (germline): LNHDA, SQIVND (reference sequence). V lost 6 bases, J lost 0 bases, and 20 bases lay in between. DNA of the CDR3: TGTGCCAGTAGGCCGGGATGGCAAACGCCTATGAACACTGAAGCTTTCTTT. Amino acids: CASRPGWQTPMNTEAFF.

The chain recombines TRBV2 with TRBJ1-1; TRBD1 might be the D (5 bases). Germline CDR1 and CDR2: SNHLY and FYNNEI. V was clipped by 2 bases and J by 5 bases, with 12 bases between them. The CDR3 spans 14 residues. As DNA, the CDR3 is TGTGCCAGCAGTGAAACCCGGAGGGGAACTGAAGCTTTCTTT. Amino acid sequence: CASSETRRGTEAFF.

The chain links TRBV4-3 to TRBJ2-3, with 14 bases aligning to TRBD2. CDR3 length equals 16 residues. The V segment lost 3 bases and the J segment 6 bases; nucleotides outside the gene matches: 5. Germline loops: CDR1 LGHNA, CDR2 YSLEER. CDR3: CASSQGTSGRWDTQYF. CDR3 bases: TGCGCCAGCAGCCAGGGGACTAGCGGGAGATGGGATACGCAGTATTTT.

The sample holds a few counts of this clone. The chain recombines TRBV6-6 with TRBJ2-2; D may be TRBD2 (6 bases). V was trimmed by 6 bases and J by 11 bases, leaving 22 bases between them. From germline, CDR1 is MNHNY and CDR2 SVGAGI (reference sequence). The CDR3 covers 15 residues. The chain's CDR3 is CASSPYRDGGQELFF. CDR3 DNA sequence: TGTGCCAGCAGCCCATATAGGGACGGAGGGCAAGAGCTGTTTTTT.

This chain connects TRBV7-9 to TRBJ1-1, with D possibly being TRBD1 (5 bases). Trimming stripped 5 bases from V and 5 bases from J, with 18 bases between. Germline assignment: CDR1 SEHNR and CDR2 FQNEAQ (reference sequence). This CDR3 comprises 15 residues. In DNA, the CDR3 is TGTGCCAGCAGCAGGGAGGTGGGGGAGTGGACTGAAGCTTTCTTT. Amino acid sequence: CASSREVGEWTEAFF.

This clone was observed once. This rearrangement joins TRBV2 to TRBJ2-3; 10 positions agree with TRBD2. With 3 bases clipped from V and 7 bases from J, the junction kept 7 bases outside the gene matches. The CDR3 totals 15 residues. Germline CDR1 is SNHLY and CDR2 is FYNNEI. The CDR3 is CASSDTGTSVNTQYF. The DNA of the CDR3 is TGTGCCAGCAGTGACACCGGGACTAGCGTAAATACGCAGTATTTT.

The J gene is TRBJ2-6, the V gene TRBV28; D may be TRBD2 (6 bases). CDR1 and CDR2 (germline): MDHEN, SYDVKM. Trimming left V 2 bases short and J 0 bases short, with 14 bases between. The CDR3 sequence is 18 residues long. The CDR3 spells CASSLNPPGASGANVLTF. The DNA of the CDR3 is TGTGCCAGCAGTTTAAACCCCCCGGGAGCCTCTGGGGCCAACGTCCTGACTTTC.

The chain uses TRBV28 and TRBJ2-6; TRBD1 matches at 7 bases. The CDR3 sequence is 15 residues long. CDR1 and CDR2 from the germline V gene are MDHEN and SYDVKM. After removal of 7 bases from V and 3 bases from J, the junction contained 6 bases not matched to a gene. CDR3 nucleotides: TGTGCCAGCACAGGGGGTGGAGTTGGGGCCAACGTCCTGACTTTC. Its protein product is CASTGGGVGANVLTF.

J is TRBJ2-1 and V is TRBV6-1, with 12 bases that match TRBD2. Per germline, CDR1 MNHNS and CDR2 SASEGT. V dropped 4 bases and J dropped 8; count of bases not matched to a gene: 6. This CDR3 spans 15 amino acids. CDR3 region: CASSALAGGVDEQFF. CDR3 coding DNA: TGTGCCAGCAGTGCCCTAGCGGGAGGGGTAGATGAGCAGTTCTTC.

This clone was seen more than once but under ten times. The chain combines TRBV29-1 with TRBJ1-1; TRBD1 is a possible D gene (5 bases). CDR3 length equals 14 residues. From germline, CDR1 is SQVTM and CDR2 ANQGSEA. The V end lost 6 bases, the J end lost 2 bases, and 16 bases lay between the germline ends. In DNA, the CDR3 is TGCAGCGTCGCGGGACGGTCGTTTAACACTGAAGCTTTCTTT. The encoded protein is CSVAGRSFNTEAFF.

The chain uses TRBV10-3 and TRBJ2-5; D is possibly TRBD2 (6 bases). The CDR3 is made up of 16 amino acids. The V and J ends lost 3 bases and 1 base respectively, with 15 bases between them. CDR1 and CDR2 (germline): ENHRY, SYGVKD. CDR3 loop: CAISDGLAGSQETQYF. In nucleotides, the CDR3 is TGTGCCATCAGTGACGGATTGGCGGGGAGCCAAGAGACCCAGTACTTC.